This entry lists 6 T cell receptor beta chains sequenced from one sample in a study of T cells in Graves' hyperthyroidism and ophthalmopathy (dated by TCRdb to the late 2010s). Libraries were built with multiplex PCR. Sequencing used an Illumina HiSeq 2000. The TCR beta CDR3 regions were amplified from the RNA transcripts. The first round of RT-PCR for the TCR CDR3 was performed with the HTBI primer set and the Qiagen OneStep RT-PCR kit. The public reads were reanalyzed by TCRdb: fastp trimming at Q25, MiXCR alignment, in-frame beta chains only. Entries that share a CDR3 protein sequence are merged under the most common genes and DNA. The table for this sample lists more than 600,000 distinct CDR3 sequences; 15% to 20% of them were counted only once. Roughly 8% of the sample is held by the ten biggest clonotypes. Sequencing was carried out using blood. The source of these receptors is a man between 18 and 29 years old with Graves' hyperthyroidism.

This clonotype was seen a few times. The gene calls are TRBV27 and TRBJ1-5; possible D gene TRBD1, 5 bases. This CDR3 has 14 residues. The V end lost 3 bases, the J end lost 5 bases, and 11 bases lay between the germline ends. CDR1 MNHEY and CDR2 SMNVEV come from the germline V gene (reference sequence). The CDR3 sequence is CASSFSGPHQPQHF. DNA of the CDR3: TGTGCCAGCAGTTTCTCGGGGCCCCATCAGCCCCAGCATTTT.

This clonotype was counted only a few times. This sequence joins TRBV14 and TRBJ2-7; D is tentatively TRBD1 or TRBD2 (5 bases each). The CDR3 totals 14 residues. Trimming left V 4 bases short and J 3 bases short, with 13 bases between. Germline CDR1 SGHDN, CDR2 FVKESK. The CDR3 is CASSRAGRDYEQYF. In DNA, the CDR3 is TGTGCCAGCAGCCGGGCGGGCAGGGACTACGAGCAGTACTTC.

About this clonotype itself: One end of the junction does not line up with germline, which may come from a read error. V gene TRBV6-1 combines with J gene TRBJ2-5; the D call may be TRBD1 or TRBD2 (6 bases each). The CDR3 totals 13 residues. Germline V gene lookup returns CDR1 MNHNS and CDR2 SASEGT. CDR3 sequence: CASRSGGQETRYF. In DNA form, the CDR3 reads TGTGCCAGCAGATCCGGGGGCCAAGAGACCCGGTACTTC.

This clonotype has at least ten counts. V is TRBV10-3 and J is TRBJ2-7, with 7 bases matching TRBD1. Trimming at V came to 0 bases and at J to 2 bases, leaving 1 base not matched to a gene. Germline V CDR1 and CDR2: ENHRY, SYGVKD. The CDR3 covers 14 residues. This CDR3 reads CAISESGTAYEQYF. CDR3 DNA sequence: TGTGCCATCAGTGAGTCTGGGACAGCCTACGAGCAGTACTTC.

At least ten counts were recorded for this clonotype. The chain couples TRBV28 to TRBJ2-7; no reliable D call. The germline CDR1 and CDR2 sequences are MDHEN and SYDVKM. V shed 7 bases and J shed 0 bases, with 16 bases lying between them. This CDR3 has 15 residues. The CDR3 sequence: CASMTFGESSYEQYF. The CDR3 DNA is TGTGCCAGCATGACGTTTGGGGAAAGCTCCTACGAGCAGTACTTC.

This clonotype has only a few counts. The rearrangement uses TRBV4-1 and TRBJ1-1; D gene ambiguous. Trimming stripped 2 bases from V and 7 bases from J, with 8 bases between. Looked up from germline, CDR1 is MGHRA and CDR2 is YSYEKL. The CDR3 loop spans 12 amino acids. Here the CDR3 DNA reads TGCGCCAGCAGCCAACCGGGAATTGAAGCTTTCTTT. Translating gives CASSQPGIEAFF.